What follows are 13 T cell receptor beta chains derived from one specimen sequenced in a study of T cell repertoires in cytomegalovirus infection. No cognate antigen is known for these TCRs. One entry per CDR3 protein, called by TCRdb with MiXCR from the reads. The sample yields a few hundred thousand distinct CDR3 sequences, roughly a third seen once. The specimen was cultured PBMCs, collected from culture after CMV antigen stimulation. Receptors originate from a human donor in good health (CMV status not recorded). Some clones in this sample may be carry-over from other donors' samples.

Regarding this clonotype: Being one base from a much bigger clone, this may be a read error. No conserved phenylalanine or tryptophan is present at the end of the CDR3, so a read error is the likely explanation. The chain couples TRBV7-6 to TRBJ2-5; D may be TRBD1 or TRBD2 (5 bases each). The CDR3 extends over 14 amino acids. Per germline, CDR1 SGHVS and CDR2 FNYEAQ. V shed 5 bases and J shed 4 bases, with 14 bases lying between them. The chain's CDR3 is CASSDKLGAETQYS. As DNA, the CDR3 is TGTGCCAGCAGCGACAAACTAGGGGCAGAGACCCAGTACTCC.

The genes are TRBV5-1 and TRBJ1-1, with D tentatively TRBD1 (6 bases). Germline-derived CDR1 and CDR2 are SGHRS and YFSETQ. The CDR3 runs 14 residues. Trimming took off 0 bases at V and 4 bases at J, with 10 bases between the two ends. CDR3 loop: CASSLVSRGTEAFF. The DNA of the CDR3 is TGCGCCAGCAGCTTGGTCAGCAGGGGCACTGAAGCTTTCTTT. Using reference TRBV5-1 and TRBJ1-1 for the parts outside the CDR3, the full variable domain is KAGVTQTPRYLIKTRGQQVTLSCSPISGHRSVSWYQQTPGQGLQFLFEYFSETQRNKGNFPGRFSGRQFSNSRSEMNVSTLELGDSALYLCASSLVSRGTEAFFGQGTRLTVV.

This clonotype was observed many times. The chain employs TRBV11-3 and TRBJ2-1; D possibly corresponds to TRBD2 (6 bases). The germline CDR1 and CDR2 sequences are SGHNT and YENEEA. The CDR3 sequence is 14 residues long. V was pared by 1 base and J by 8 bases, with 12 bases between. Here the CDR3 DNA reads TGTGCCAGCAGCTTAGTGGCGGGGCCCCATGAGCAGTTCTTC. Translated, it gives CASSLVAGPHEQFF.

This clonotype was detected many times. The V gene is TRBV7-2, the J gene TRBJ1-2; possible D gene TRBD1, 6 bases. The germline CDR1 and CDR2 sequences are SGHTA and FQGNSA. The CDR3 consists of 15 residues. The V end was cut by 1 base, the J end by 5 bases, with 14 bases between. This CDR3 is CASSLDASRGYGYTF. In DNA, the CDR3 is TGTGCCAGCAGCTTAGATGCTTCCAGGGGATATGGCTACACCTTC.

The table lists this clonotype with many counts. The gene calls are TRBV7-2 and TRBJ1-6; D is perhaps TRBD1 (5 bases). This CDR3 has 14 amino acids. V was trimmed by 5 bases and J by 10 bases, leaving 15 bases between them. Germline CDR1 and CDR2: SGHTA and FQGNSA. CDR3 residues: CASSLQANGSPLHF. CDR3 bases: TGTGCCAGCAGCCTACAGGCAAATGGCTCACCCCTCCACTTT.

This clonotype has a handful of counts. The V and J genes are TRBV27 and TRBJ2-5; D uncertain. The CDR3 length is 14 residues. The V end was cut by 8 bases, the J end by 2 bases, with 15 bases between. Germline lookup yields CDR1 MNHEY and CDR2 SMNVEV (reference sequence). CDR3 protein: CASHSVGDQETQYF. CDR3 nucleotides: TGTGCCAGCCATAGTGTTGGGGATCAAGAGACCCAGTACTTC.

V is TRBV10-3 and J is TRBJ1-1; D is undetermined. CDR3 length: 14 residues. The ends were cut back, 6 bases at V and 5 bases at J, with 16 bases in the middle. Germline V lookup: CDR1 ENHRY, CDR2 SYGVKD. CDR3 sequence reads: CAISRAGGNTEAFF. The DNA for the CDR3 is TGTGCCATCAGCCGAGCCGGAGGGAATACTGAAGCTTTCTTT.

In this sample, this clonotype turned up many times. This sequence joins TRBV7-2 and TRBJ2-3; TRBD2 might be the D (7 bases). CDR3 length: 17 amino acids. The germline CDR1 and CDR2 sequences are SGHTA and FQGNSA. V gave up 2 bases and J gave up 1 base, with 16 bases separating them. CDR3 sequence: CASSLSVGAGGTDTQYF. CDR3 nucleotide sequence: TGTGCCAGCAGCTTATCGGTGGGGGCGGGAGGCACAGATACGCAGTATTTT.

The chain is built from TRBV4-1 and TRBJ2-5; TRBD2 matches 9 bases. The CDR3 totals 18 residues. Germline CDR1 is MGHRA and CDR2 is YSYEKL. With V trimmed by 0 bases and J by 5 bases, 13 bases remained unmatched. DNA of the CDR3: TGCGCCAGCAGCCAAGATCTCCTTAGCGGGAGACGCAGGGAGACCCAGTACTTC. This gives the protein CASSQDLLSGRRRETQYF.

This clonotype came up a few times. The chain carries TRBV10-3 and TRBJ1-1; no firm D call. The CDR3 sequence is 13 residues long. Germline values: CDR1 ENHRY, CDR2 SYGVKD. Deletions cut 4 bases from V and 1 base from J, with 7 bases between. CDR3 region: CAISGTPNTEAFF. As DNA, the CDR3 is TGTGCCATCAGTGGCACACCGAACACTGAAGCTTTCTTT.

The genes are TRBV7-4 and TRBJ2-5, with D possibly TRBD1 on 6 matching bases. Germline lookup yields CDR1 SGHVT and CDR2 SQSDAQ. The CDR3 has 15 residues. V shed 1 base and J shed 3 bases, with 12 bases lying between them. DNA of the CDR3: TGTGCCAGCAGCTTAGAGGGCAGGGGAAAAGAGACCCAGTACTTC. Translation: CASSLEGRGKETQYF. The whole variable domain, remainder taken from reference TRBV7-4 and TRBJ2-5, is GAGVSQSPRYKVAKRGRDVALRCDSISGHVTLYWYRQTLGQGSEVLTYSQSDAQRDKSGRPSGRFSAERPERSVSTLKIQRTEQGDSAVYLCASSLEGRGKETQYFGPGTRLLVL.

Only a few counts were recorded for this clonotype. J is TRBJ1-2 and V is TRBV7-2; tentatively, D is TRBD1 (6 bases). CDR3 length: 16 residues. Trimming removed 7 bases at V and 5 bases at J, with 23 bases between. Germline assignment: CDR1 SGHTA and CDR2 FQGNSA. CDR3 amino acids: CASTPPPDSPPYGYTF. The DNA for the CDR3 is TGTGCCAGCACCCCGCCACCGGACAGCCCCCCTTATGGCTACACCTTC.

The chain has TRBV10-3 and TRBJ2-1; D is undetermined. Trimming removed 2 bases at V and 0 bases at J, with 2 bases between. Germline V gene lookup returns CDR1 ENHRY and CDR2 SYGVKD. The CDR3 contains 13 residues. CDR3 sequence reads: CAISEGSYNEQFF. The CDR3 region has the DNA TGTGCCATCAGTGAGGGCTCCTACAATGAGCAGTTCTTC.